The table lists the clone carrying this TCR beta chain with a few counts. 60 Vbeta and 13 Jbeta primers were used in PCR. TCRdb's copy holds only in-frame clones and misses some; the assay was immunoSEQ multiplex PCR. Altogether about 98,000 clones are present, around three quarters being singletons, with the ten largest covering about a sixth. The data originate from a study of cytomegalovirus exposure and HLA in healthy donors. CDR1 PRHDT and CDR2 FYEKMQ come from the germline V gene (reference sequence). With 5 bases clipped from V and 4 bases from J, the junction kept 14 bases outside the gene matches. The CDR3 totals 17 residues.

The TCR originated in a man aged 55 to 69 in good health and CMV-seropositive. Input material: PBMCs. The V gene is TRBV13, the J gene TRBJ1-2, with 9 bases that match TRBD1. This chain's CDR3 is CASSPPPDRGKGYGYTF. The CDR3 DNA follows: TGTGCCAGCAGCCCCCCCCCGGACAGGGGAAAGGGCTATGGCTACACCTTC. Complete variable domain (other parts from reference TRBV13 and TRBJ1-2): AAGVIQSPRHLIKEKRETATLKCYPIPRHDTVYWYQQGPGQDPQFLISFYEKMQSDKGSIPDRFSAQQFSDYHSELNMSSLELGDSALYFCASSPPPDRGKGYGYTFGSGTRLTVV.